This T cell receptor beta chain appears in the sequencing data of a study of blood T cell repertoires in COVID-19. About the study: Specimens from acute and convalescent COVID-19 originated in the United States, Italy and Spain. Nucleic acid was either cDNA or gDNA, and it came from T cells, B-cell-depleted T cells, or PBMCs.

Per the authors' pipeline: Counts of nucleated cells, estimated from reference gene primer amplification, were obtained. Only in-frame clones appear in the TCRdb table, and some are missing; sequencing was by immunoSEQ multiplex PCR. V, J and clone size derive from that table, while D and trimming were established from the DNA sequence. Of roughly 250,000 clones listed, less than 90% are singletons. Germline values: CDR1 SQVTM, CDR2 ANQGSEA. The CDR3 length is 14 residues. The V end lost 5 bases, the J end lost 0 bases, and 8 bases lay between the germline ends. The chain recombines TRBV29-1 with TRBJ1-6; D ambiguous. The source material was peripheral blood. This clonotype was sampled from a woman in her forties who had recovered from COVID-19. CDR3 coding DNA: TGCAGCGTTTCCGACAACTCCTATAATTCACCCCTCCACTTT. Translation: CSVSDNSYNSPLHF.